This T cell receptor (beta chain) was observed in a study of cytomegalovirus exposure and HLA in healthy donors. Broader study findings: TCR beta V segments were, for the most part, productive about 90% or about 30% of the time in an earlier analysis. Later, an analysis found that common viral pathogens appeared to be linked with several of the most significant clusters. Across donors, presence/absence analyses took sequencing depth to be roughly uniform.

The sample holds one count of this clone. Antigen: not known. Per the germline V gene, CDR1 is SGHTA and CDR2 is FQGNSA. The CDR3 contains 14 residues. V lost 5 bases and J 1 base, leaving 11 bases between the germline ends. Use of 60 Vbeta and 13 Jbeta primers characterized the PCR. Using immunoSEQ multiplex PCR, the repertoire was profiled, and TCRdb retains in-frame clones only, with some absent. The sample yields about 130,000 clones, approximately 17% seen once. This chain connects TRBV7-2 to TRBJ1-1, with D perhaps matching TRBD1 (6 bases). Sequencing input: PBMCs. The clonotype comes from a female donor in good health and CMV-seropositive. The DNA for the CDR3 is TGTGCCAGCAGCGCCCAACAGGGGAACACTGAAGCTTTCTTT. Protein: CASSAQQGNTEAFF.